This T cell receptor (beta chain) originates from a study of blood T cell repertoires in COVID-19. Study-level background: Some COVID-19 samples were acute and others convalescent; all came from the United States, Italy and Spain.

The V end lost 3 bases, the J end lost 5 bases, and 7 bases lay between the germline ends. This CDR3 spans 12 amino acids. Study processing details: From reference gene primer amplification, estimates of nucleated cell counts were derived. Produced via immunoSEQ multiplex PCR; TCRdb's table is partial and in-frame only. Clone size and the V and J calls come from that table; the DNA yielded D and trimming. The sample consists of over 60,000 clones, 85% to 90% of them appearing once. The sequence was obtained from a woman between 50 and 59 years old with active COVID-19. The chain employs TRBV12-3 or TRBV12-4 and TRBJ2-5; no clear D gene. Input material: peripheral blood. The CDR3 bases are TGTGCCAGCAGTTTCCGGTTTGAGACCCAGTACTTC. It is translated as CASSFRFETQYF.